The present T cell receptor (beta chain) was sequenced within a study of blood T cell repertoires in COVID-19. The data were produced by immunoSEQ multiplex PCR, yet TCRdb's version contains in-frame clones alone and is incomplete. The sample lists about 120,000 clones, approximately 80% occurring once. This TCR was sampled from a human donor in a cohort sampled during active COVID-19. Sequencing input: peripheral blood.

CDR3 nucleotides: TGTGCCTGGAGGGGGGGGGACCGGGACACCTACTACGAGCAGTACTTC. This codes for CAWRGGDRDTYYEQYF. The chain recombines TRBV30 with TRBJ2-7; a possible D gene is TRBD2 (7 bases). The germline gives CDR1 GTSNPN, CDR2 SVGIG (reference sequence). CDR3 size: 16 residues. Trimming removed 3 bases from V and 3 bases from J, with 21 bases in between.